Each of the 26 T cell receptor beta chains below was sequenced from the same sample in a study of multiple sclerosis patients with progressive multifocal leukoencephalopathy. Method: immunoSEQ multiplex PCR; TCRdb's copy keeps in-frame clones and lacks some. This sample has 25,000 to 30,000 clones, with more than 75% found just once. Indicated time point: before natalizumab initiation. Material: PBMCs. The receptors derive from a human donor with multiple sclerosis.

The V gene is TRBV7-3, the J gene TRBJ2-3; the D gene is possibly TRBD2 (5 bases). Trimming left V 0 bases short and J 2 bases short, with 6 bases between. This CDR3 has 14 amino acids. Germline V gene sequence: CDR1 SGHTA, CDR2 FQGTGA. The CDR3 region is CASSLTGVTDTQYF. In DNA form, the CDR3 reads TGTGCCAGCAGCTTAACCGGGGTCACAGATACGCAGTATTTT.

CDR3 loop: CASSEDRAKETQYF. The CDR3 DNA sequence: TGTGCCAGCAGCGAGGACAGGGCTAAAGAGACCCAGTACTTC. V usage is TRBV7-9 and J usage is TRBJ2-5; TRBD1 matches at 8 bases. Germline V lookup: CDR1 SEHNR, CDR2 FQNEAQ (reference sequence). This CDR3 is 14 amino acids long. The V gene end was trimmed by 5 bases and the J gene end by 3 bases; junction bases not matched to a gene: 5.

The chain is built from TRBV2 and TRBJ2-2; TRBD2 might be the D (5 bases). The CDR3 contains 13 residues. V lost 6 bases and J lost 6, with 11 bases in between. Per the germline V gene, CDR1 is SNHLY and CDR2 is FYNNEI. The DNA of the CDR3 is TGTGCCAGCAGGGGTAGCGTGGCCGGGGAGCTGTTTTTT. Its translation: CASRGSVAGELFF.

The rearrangement joins TRBV7-9 to TRBJ2-3, with unresolved D. The germline gives CDR1 SEHNR, CDR2 FQNEAQ (reference sequence). Trimming left V 1 base short and J 10 bases short, with 12 bases between. This CDR3 contains 13 residues. The CDR3 nucleotides read TGTGCCAGCAGCTTAGGGGCGGCCGAAGCGCAGTATTTT. This gives the protein CASSLGAAEAQYF.

The chain combines TRBV4-1 with TRBJ2-1; D not resolved. Trimming removed 4 bases from V and 7 bases from J, with 11 bases in between. Germline CDR1 and CDR2: MGHRA and YSYEKL. The CDR3 consists of 13 residues. The CDR3 nucleotides read TGCGCCAGCAGCCCCCAACCAGCGAATGAGCAGTTCTTC. Protein product: CASSPQPANEQFF.

The chain recombines TRBV29-1 with TRBJ2-1; a possible D gene is TRBD2 (6 bases). V lost 4 bases and J lost 0, with 7 bases in between. The CDR3 is 13 amino acids. Germline CDR1 SQVTM, CDR2 ANQGSEA. The CDR3 DNA reads TGCAGCGTTGGCGGGGACTCCTACAATGAGCAGTTCTTC. Translated: CSVGGDSYNEQFF.

The CDR3 sequence: CASSLGQGAGNTIYF. For the CDR3, the DNA is TGTGCCAGCAGCCTGGGACAGGGGGCGGGAAACACCATATATTTT. The chain couples TRBV7-8 to TRBJ1-3, with 12 bases aligning to TRBD1. The CDR3 length is 15 residues. The V segment lost 5 bases and the J segment 4 bases; nucleotides outside the gene matches: 3. Germline V lookup: CDR1 SGHVS, CDR2 FQNEAQ.

This clone was found once. The V and J genes are TRBV7-2 and TRBJ2-5; perhaps TRBD2 as D (5 bases). CDR1 SGHTA and CDR2 FQGNSA come from the germline V gene. V lost 0 bases and J lost 2, with 25 bases in between. The CDR3 is 20 residues long. DNA for the CDR3: TGTGCCAGCAGCTTAGCGTCCCTCTATGGTGGGCGGGCCCTACAAGAGACCCAGTACTTC. It codes for CASSLASLYGGRALQETQYF. Supplemented by reference TRBV7-2 and TRBJ2-5, the full variable domain reads GAGVSQSPSNKVTEKGKDVELRCDPISGHTALYWYRQSLGQGLEFLIYFQGNSAPDKSGLPSDRFSAERTGGSVSTLTIQRTQQEDSAVYLCASSLASLYGGRALQETQYFGPGTRLLVL.

The chain uses TRBV5-1 and TRBJ2-3, with D unresolved. V was trimmed by 3 bases and J by 4 bases, leaving 6 bases between them. CDR1 is SGHRS, CDR2 YFSETQ, per germline. The CDR3 runs to 12 residues. CDR3 in DNA: TGCGCCAGCAGCTACGGACCAGATACGCAGTATTTT. It is translated as CASSYGPDTQYF.

The rearrangement uses TRBV2 and TRBJ1-2; D uncertain. The CDR3 spans 12 residues. Trimming left V 8 bases short and J 2 bases short, with 9 bases between. Germline loops: CDR1 SNHLY, CDR2 FYNNEI. CDR3 loop: CASRGPNYGYTF. The CDR3 DNA reads as TGTGCCAGCCGCGGTCCCAACTATGGCTACACCTTC.

Here the CDR3 DNA reads TGTGCCAGCAGTTTATCAGGCTGGGACTATGGCTACACCTTC. Protein product: CASSLSGWDYGYTF. The chain recombines TRBV27 with TRBJ1-2; D gene unclear. Germline V gives CDR1 MNHEY, CDR2 SMNVEV (reference sequence). Trimming left V 0 bases short and J 3 bases short, with 8 bases between. The CDR3 is 14 residues long.

This chain connects TRBV4-2 to TRBJ2-3; the match to TRBD2 covers 8 bases. Germline CDR1 is LGHNA and CDR2 is YNFKEQ. This CDR3 has 16 residues. J was trimmed by 3 bases and V by 0 bases; bases with no gene match: 5. In DNA form, the CDR3 reads TGTGCCAGCAGCCAAGATCGGGGCGGGGGGACAGATACGCAGTATTTT. Translation: CASSQDRGGGTDTQYF.

Turning to this clone: One junction end does not reproduce the germline sequence, and a read error may be involved. The chain couples TRBV27 to TRBJ2-5, with 9 bases matching TRBD1. Per germline, CDR1 MNHEY and CDR2 SMNVEV (reference sequence). The CDR3 extends over 16 amino acids. CDR3 loop: CASSLLPGQGQESQYF. The CDR3 bases are TGTGCCAGCAGTTTATTACCGGGACAGGGACAAGAGAGCCAGTACTTC.

This clone has only a few counts. J is TRBJ2-1 and V is TRBV9, with D possibly being TRBD2 (5 bases). The CDR3 runs 13 residues. CDR1 is SGDLS, CDR2 YYNGEE, per germline. The V and J ends lost 4 bases and 10 bases respectively, with 15 bases between them. The CDR3 reads CASSPLRTGEQFF. The CDR3 DNA reads as TGTGCCAGCAGCCCTCTTAGGACGGGGGAGCAGTTCTTC.

The V and J genes are TRBV7-3 and TRBJ2-1, with 9 bases aligning to TRBD2. The germline V gene encodes CDR1 SGHTA and CDR2 FQGTGA. The CDR3 length is 15 residues. Losses at the gene ends were 2 bases for V and 4 bases for J; bases not matched to a gene: 3. The CDR3 nucleotides read TGTGCCAGCAGCTTAGAGCTAGCGGGGTACAATGAGCAGTTCTTC. This translates into CASSLELAGYNEQFF.

The chain recombines TRBV2 with TRBJ1-5, with D unclear. The germline V gene has CDR1 SNHLY and CDR2 FYNNEI. V lost 4 bases, J lost 1 base, and 5 bases lay in between. The CDR3 loop spans 13 amino acids. CDR3 bases: TGTGCCAGCAGTGCAGAGAGCAATCAGCCCCAGCATTTT. It encodes CASSAESNQPQHF. Using reference TRBV2 and TRBJ1-5 for the parts outside the CDR3, the full variable domain is EPEVTQTPSHQVTQMGQEVILRCVPISNHLYFYWYRQILGQKVEFLVSFYNNEISEKSEIFDDQFSVERPDGSNFTLKIRSTKLEDSAMYFCASSAESNQPQHFGDGTRLSIL.

The chain joins TRBV5-1 to TRBJ2-7; 11 nucleotides line up with TRBD1. Per the germline V gene, CDR1 is SGHRS and CDR2 is YFSETQ. This CDR3 region has 17 residues. Trimming took 0 bases from V and 4 from J; bases not matched to a gene: 9. CDR3 in amino acids: CASSLAGRDRGSYEQYF. CDR3 in DNA: TGCGCCAGCAGCTTGGCGGGTAGGGACAGGGGGTCGTACGAGCAGTACTTC.

The chain has TRBV4-3 and TRBJ2-1, with 8 bases aligning to TRBD1. The CDR3 length is 14 residues. Germline CDR1 LGHNA, CDR2 YSLEER. V trimming: 5 bases; J trimming: 5 bases; junction bases outside the gene matches: 5. The CDR3 loop is CASSYGTGDNEQFF. In nucleotides, the CDR3 is TGCGCCAGCAGCTACGGGACAGGTGACAATGAGCAGTTCTTC.

V gene TRBV4-3 combines with J gene TRBJ2-3; 10 bases map to TRBD1. Germline V lookup: CDR1 LGHNA, CDR2 YSLEER. This CDR3 region has 16 residues. V shed 5 bases, J shed 2 bases, and the junction held 7 bases outside the gene matches. The CDR3 protein is CASSDTGTGDTDTQYF. CDR3 nucleotide sequence: TGCGCCAGCAGCGACACCGGGACAGGGGACACAGATACGCAGTATTTT.

This chain links TRBV15 with TRBJ2-3; 9 nucleotides agree with TRBD2. CDR1 is LNHNV, CDR2 YYDKDF, per germline (reference sequence). V lost 5 bases, J lost 4 bases, and 10 bases stayed unmatched. The CDR3 has 16 amino acids. This CDR3 is CATSGFSGGPADTQYF. The CDR3 DNA follows: TGTGCCACCAGCGGTTTTAGCGGGGGTCCCGCAGATACGCAGTATTTT.

The chain has TRBV6-6 and TRBJ2-2; TRBD1 is a possible D gene (6 bases). The CDR3 covers 15 residues. Germline V gene lookup returns CDR1 MNHNY and CDR2 SVGAGI (reference sequence). V shed 10 bases and J shed 1 base, with 16 bases lying between them. DNA for the CDR3: TGTGCCACCCCGAAAGACAGGAAGAACACCGGGGAGCTGTTTTTT. Protein: CATPKDRKNTGELFF.

The chain combines TRBV5-1 with TRBJ1-2, with 8 bases that match TRBD1. The V gene end was trimmed by 0 bases and the J gene end by 2 bases; junction bases not matched to a gene: 3. This CDR3 is built from 15 residues. Germline CDR1 is SGHRS and CDR2 is YFSETQ. The CDR3 region is CASSLAGDRNYGYTF. CDR3 sequence (DNA): TGCGCCAGCAGCTTGGCCGGGGACAGGAACTATGGCTACACCTTC.

J is TRBJ1-2 and V is TRBV15; the D is unclear. The CDR3 sequence is 12 residues long. The ends were cut back, 5 bases at V and 5 bases at J, with 9 bases in the middle. Germline CDR1 reads LNHNV; CDR2 reads YYDKDF (reference sequence). CDR3 coding DNA: TGTGCCACCAGCGACATGGGGTATGGCTACACCTTC. It translates to CATSDMGYGYTF.

The chain joins TRBV2 to TRBJ1-4; a weak D match, TRBD1 (5 bases). The CDR3 is made up of 14 amino acids. Germline lookup yields CDR1 SNHLY and CDR2 FYNNEI. V was cut by 7 bases and J by 8 bases, with 17 bases left in between. The CDR3 reads CASKSGRGEEKLFF. Written as DNA, the CDR3 is TGTGCCAGCAAGTCCGGCAGAGGGGAAGAAAAACTGTTTTTT. Complete variable domain (other parts from reference TRBV2 and TRBJ1-4): EPEVTQTPSHQVTQMGQEVILRCVPISNHLYFYWYRQILGQKVEFLVSFYNNEISEKSEIFDDQFSVERPDGSNFTLKIRSTKLEDSAMYFCASKSGRGEEKLFFGSGTQLSVL.

This chain links TRBV1 with TRBJ2-6; the table's D call, TRBD2, has no DNA check behind it. TRBV1 is flagged as a pseudogene. The CDR3 totals 18 residues. CDR3 sequence reads: CTSRRQSLCTKRANVLTF. In DNA form, the CDR3 reads TGCACCAGCAGGAGGCAGAGTTTGTGCACAAAGCGGGCCAACGTCCTGACTTTC.

The chain employs TRBV6-6 and TRBJ1-2, with 10 bases aligning to TRBD1. The CDR3 is 16 residues long. Germline-derived CDR1 and CDR2 are MNHNY and SVGAGI (reference sequence). J was trimmed by 3 bases and V by 2 bases; bases with no gene match: 6. The DNA for the CDR3 is TGTGCCAGCAGTTACGGCCCCGGGACAGGGGACTATGGCTACACCTTC. Residues: CASSYGPGTGDYGYTF.